The T cell receptor beta chain described here comes from a study of neurological immune-mediated disorders. Study outcomes and limitations: Expanded clones shared no CDR3 amino acid sequences across subjects, suggesting private repertoires in all groups.

Many counts were recorded for this clonotype. Its target is not known. TCRdb reprocessed the 5' RACE reads via MiXCR and lists one record per CDR3 protein. The sample contains around 40,000 distinct CDR3 sequences, about 7% of which appear only once. Germline V gene data show CDR1 as LNHDA and CDR2 as SQIVND (reference sequence). The CDR3 extends over 13 amino acids. Trimming removed 9 bases from V and 7 bases from J; junction bases left unmatched: 11. Each sorted-subset library came from fewer than 1.3 million CD4+ or CD8+ T cells. Sequencing was performed on CD4+ T cells from blood. The source of this sequence is a man in his forties or fifties in good health. The chain joins TRBV19 to TRBJ2-5; 7 nucleotides match TRBD1. In DNA form, the CDR3 reads TGTGCCAGCGAAGGGGGCAGGGGGACGACCCAGTACTTC. Amino acid sequence: CASEGGRGTTQYF.